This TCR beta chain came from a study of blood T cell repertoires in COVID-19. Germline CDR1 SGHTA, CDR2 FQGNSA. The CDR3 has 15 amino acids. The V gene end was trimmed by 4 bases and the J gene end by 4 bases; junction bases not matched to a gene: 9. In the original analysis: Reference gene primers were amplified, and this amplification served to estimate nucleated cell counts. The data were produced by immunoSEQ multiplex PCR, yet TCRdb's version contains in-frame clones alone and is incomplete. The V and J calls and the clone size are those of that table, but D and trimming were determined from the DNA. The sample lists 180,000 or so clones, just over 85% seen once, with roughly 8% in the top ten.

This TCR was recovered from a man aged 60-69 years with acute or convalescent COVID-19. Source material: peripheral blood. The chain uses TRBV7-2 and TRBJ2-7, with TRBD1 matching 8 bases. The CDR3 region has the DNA TGTGCCAGCAGCTCCGCCGGGACAGGAGTTTACGAGCAGTACTTC. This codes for CASSSAGTGVYEQYF.